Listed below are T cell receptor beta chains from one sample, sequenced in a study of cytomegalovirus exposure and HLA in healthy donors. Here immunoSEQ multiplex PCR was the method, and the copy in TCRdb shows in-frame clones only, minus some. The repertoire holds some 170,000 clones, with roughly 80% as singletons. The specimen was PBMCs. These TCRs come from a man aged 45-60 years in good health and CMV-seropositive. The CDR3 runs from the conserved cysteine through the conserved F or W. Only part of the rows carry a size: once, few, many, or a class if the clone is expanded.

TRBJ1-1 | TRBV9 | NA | CASSVKGVMNTEAFF
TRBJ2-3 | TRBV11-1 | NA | CASSRTSGGTDTQYF
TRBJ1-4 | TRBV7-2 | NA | CASSLMSPAATNEKLFF
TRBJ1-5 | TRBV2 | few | CASSEGWGGNQPQHF
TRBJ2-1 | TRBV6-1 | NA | CASSRTSRAEQFF
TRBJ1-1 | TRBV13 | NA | CASSLRGTEAFF
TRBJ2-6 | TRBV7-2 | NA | CASSDVGQAFSGANVLTF
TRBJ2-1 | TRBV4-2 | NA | CASSHQPLDTEQFF
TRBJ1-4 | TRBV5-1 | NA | CASSWAGQDEKLFF
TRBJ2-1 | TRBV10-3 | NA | CAISEVTTAEQFF
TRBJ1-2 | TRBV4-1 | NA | CASSQDNRAYEGYTF
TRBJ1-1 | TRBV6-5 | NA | CASSYSGVRDTEAFF
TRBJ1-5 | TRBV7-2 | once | CASSSEGGYSNQPQHF
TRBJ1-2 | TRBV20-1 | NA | CSVSGGYGYTF
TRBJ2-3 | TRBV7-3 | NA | CASSLTGGTTDTQYF
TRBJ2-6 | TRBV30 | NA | CAWSPGAGANGLTF
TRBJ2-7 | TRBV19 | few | CASSRGGINEQYF
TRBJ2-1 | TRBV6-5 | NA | CASRAGGSYNEQFF
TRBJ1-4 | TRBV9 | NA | CASSVAGGAGWNEKLFF
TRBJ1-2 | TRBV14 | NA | CASSQGRGQVYGYTF
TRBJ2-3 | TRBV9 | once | CASSVVGGFRTDTQYF
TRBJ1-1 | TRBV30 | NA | CAWSELQENTEAFF
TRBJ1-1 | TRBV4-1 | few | CASSQDPQGALNTEAFF
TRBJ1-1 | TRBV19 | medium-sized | CASTRPQGTGTEAFF
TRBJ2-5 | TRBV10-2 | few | CASGGSGQETQYF
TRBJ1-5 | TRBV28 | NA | CASTSPGQYSNQPQHF
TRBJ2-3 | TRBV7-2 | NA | CASSLTLKDTQYF
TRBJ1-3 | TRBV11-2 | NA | CASSYLKSLGPGNTIYF
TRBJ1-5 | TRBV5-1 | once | CASSLGTENQPQHF